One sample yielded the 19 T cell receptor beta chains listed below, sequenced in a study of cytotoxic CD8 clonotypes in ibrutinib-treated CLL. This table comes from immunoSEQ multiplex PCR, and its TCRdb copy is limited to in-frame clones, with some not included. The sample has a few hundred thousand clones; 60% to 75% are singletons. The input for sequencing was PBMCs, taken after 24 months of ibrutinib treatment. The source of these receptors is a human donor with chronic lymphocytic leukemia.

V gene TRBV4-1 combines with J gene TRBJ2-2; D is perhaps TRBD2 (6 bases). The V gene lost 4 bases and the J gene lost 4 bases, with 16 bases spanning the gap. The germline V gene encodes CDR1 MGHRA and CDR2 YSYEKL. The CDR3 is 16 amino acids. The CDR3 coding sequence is TGCGCCAGCAGCCGGCTGTCGGAGGGTCTCACCGGGGAGCTGTTTTTT. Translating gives CASSRLSEGLTGELFF.

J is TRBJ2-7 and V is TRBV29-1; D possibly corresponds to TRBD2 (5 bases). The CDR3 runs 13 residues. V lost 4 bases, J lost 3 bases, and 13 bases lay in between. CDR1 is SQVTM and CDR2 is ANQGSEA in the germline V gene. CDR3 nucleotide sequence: TGCAGCGTTGGAGGGTCGGGGAACTACGAGCAGTACTTC. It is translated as CSVGGSGNYEQYF.

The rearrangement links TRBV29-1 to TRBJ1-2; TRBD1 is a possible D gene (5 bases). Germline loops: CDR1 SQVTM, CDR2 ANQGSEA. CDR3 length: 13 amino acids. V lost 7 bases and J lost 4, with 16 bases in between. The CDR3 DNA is TGCAGCGCCGCATGGGGAGGGACCTATGGCTACACCTTC. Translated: CSAAWGGTYGYTF.

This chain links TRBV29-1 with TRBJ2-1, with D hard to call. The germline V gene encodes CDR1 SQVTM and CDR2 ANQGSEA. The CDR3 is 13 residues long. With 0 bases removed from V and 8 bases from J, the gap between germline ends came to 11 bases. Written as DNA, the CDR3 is TGCAGCGTTGAAGAGGGTGGGTTAGATGAGCAGTTCTTC. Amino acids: CSVEEGGLDEQFF.

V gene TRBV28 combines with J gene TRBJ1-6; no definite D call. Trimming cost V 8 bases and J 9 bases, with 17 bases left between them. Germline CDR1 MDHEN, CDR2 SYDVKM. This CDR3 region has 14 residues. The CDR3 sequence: CASWRPPKGSPLHF. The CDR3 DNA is TGTGCCAGCTGGCGACCTCCAAAAGGTTCACCCCTCCACTTT.

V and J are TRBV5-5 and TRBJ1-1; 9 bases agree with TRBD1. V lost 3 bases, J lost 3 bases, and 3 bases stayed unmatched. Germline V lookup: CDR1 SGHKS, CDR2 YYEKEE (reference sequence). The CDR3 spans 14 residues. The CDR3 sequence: CASSSQGADTEAFF. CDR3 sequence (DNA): TGTGCCAGCAGCTCACAGGGGGCCGACACTGAAGCTTTCTTT.

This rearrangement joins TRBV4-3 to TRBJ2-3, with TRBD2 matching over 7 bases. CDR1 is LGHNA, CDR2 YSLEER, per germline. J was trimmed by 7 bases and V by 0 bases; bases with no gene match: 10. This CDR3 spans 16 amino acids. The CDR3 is CASSQDPAGLGNTQYF. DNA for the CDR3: TGCGCCAGCAGCCAAGATCCAGCGGGATTAGGAAATACGCAGTATTTT.

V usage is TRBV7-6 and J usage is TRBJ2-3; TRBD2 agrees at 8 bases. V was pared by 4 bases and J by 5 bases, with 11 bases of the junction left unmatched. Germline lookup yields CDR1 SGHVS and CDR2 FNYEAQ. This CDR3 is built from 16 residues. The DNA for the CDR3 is TGTGCCAGCAGCTCAAGATACGGGAGGGCCAAAGATACGCAGTATTTT. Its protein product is CASSSRYGRAKDTQYF.

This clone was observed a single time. The CDR3 sequence is CAAQQDSGNTEAFF. The CDR3 nucleotides read TGTGCCGCACAACAGGATTCAGGGAACACTGAAGCTTTCTTT. The genes are TRBV27 and TRBJ1-1; D is perhaps TRBD1 (5 bases). The CDR3 has 14 residues. The V end lost 11 bases, the J end lost 1 base, and 17 bases lay between the germline ends. CDR1 and CDR2 (germline): MNHEY, SMNVEV (reference sequence).

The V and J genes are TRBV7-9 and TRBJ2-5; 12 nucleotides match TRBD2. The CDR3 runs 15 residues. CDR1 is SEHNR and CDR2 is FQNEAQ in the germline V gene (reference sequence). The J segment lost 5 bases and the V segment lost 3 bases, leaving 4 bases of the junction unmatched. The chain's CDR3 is CASSFLAGGRETQYF. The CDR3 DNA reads TGTGCCAGCAGCTTCCTAGCGGGAGGGCGGGAGACCCAGTACTTC.

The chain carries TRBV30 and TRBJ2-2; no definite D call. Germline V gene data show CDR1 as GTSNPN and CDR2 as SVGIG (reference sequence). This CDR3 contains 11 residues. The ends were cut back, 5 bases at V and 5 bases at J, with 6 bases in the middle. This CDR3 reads CAWDDTGELFF. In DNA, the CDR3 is TGTGCCTGGGACGATACCGGGGAGCTGTTTTTT.

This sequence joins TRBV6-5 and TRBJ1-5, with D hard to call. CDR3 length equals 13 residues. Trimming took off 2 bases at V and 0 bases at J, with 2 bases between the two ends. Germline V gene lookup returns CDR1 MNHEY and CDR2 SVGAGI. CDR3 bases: TGTGCCAGCAGTTACCATAGCAATCAGCCCCAGCATTTT. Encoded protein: CASSYHSNQPQHF.

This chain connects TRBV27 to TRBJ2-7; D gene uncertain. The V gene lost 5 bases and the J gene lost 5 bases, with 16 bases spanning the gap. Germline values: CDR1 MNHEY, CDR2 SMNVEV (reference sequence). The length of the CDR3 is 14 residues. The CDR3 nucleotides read TGTGCCAGCAGTATCTCGAGCTGCCCGGACGAGCAGTACTTC. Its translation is CASSISSCPDEQYF.

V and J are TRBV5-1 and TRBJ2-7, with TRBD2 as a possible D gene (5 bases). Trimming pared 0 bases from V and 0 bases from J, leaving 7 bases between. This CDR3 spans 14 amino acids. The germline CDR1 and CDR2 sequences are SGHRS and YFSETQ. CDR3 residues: CASSLVGLSYEQYF. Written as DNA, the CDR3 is TGCGCCAGCAGCTTGGTAGGACTCTCCTACGAGCAGTACTTC.

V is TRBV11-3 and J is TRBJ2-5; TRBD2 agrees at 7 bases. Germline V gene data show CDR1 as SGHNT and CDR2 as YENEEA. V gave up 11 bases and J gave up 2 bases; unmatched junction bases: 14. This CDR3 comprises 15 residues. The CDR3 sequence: CAVLERDGTQETQYF. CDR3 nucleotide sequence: TGTGCCGTACTGGAGCGGGACGGCACGCAAGAGACCCAGTACTTC.

The CDR3 here is CATSTSTGGGQPQHF. The CDR3 DNA reads TGTGCCACCAGCACCAGCACAGGGGGAGGGCAGCCCCAGCATTTT. V and J are TRBV15 and TRBJ1-5, with 8 bases matching TRBD1. J lost 7 bases, V lost 4 bases, and 9 bases had no gene match. Looked up from germline, CDR1 is LNHNV and CDR2 is YYDKDF (reference sequence). This CDR3 is 15 amino acids long.

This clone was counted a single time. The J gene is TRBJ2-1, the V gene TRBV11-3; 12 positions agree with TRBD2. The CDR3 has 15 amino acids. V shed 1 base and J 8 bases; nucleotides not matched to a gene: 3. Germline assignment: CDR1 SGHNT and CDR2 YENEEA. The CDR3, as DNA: TGTGCCAGCAGCTTAGGGACTAGCGGGAATCATGAGCAGTTCTTC. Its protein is CASSLGTSGNHEQFF.

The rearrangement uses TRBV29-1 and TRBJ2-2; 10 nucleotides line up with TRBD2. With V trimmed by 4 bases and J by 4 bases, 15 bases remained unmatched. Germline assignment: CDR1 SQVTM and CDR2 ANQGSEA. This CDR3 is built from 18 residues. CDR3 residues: CSVGGDLAGEIRTGELFF. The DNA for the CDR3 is TGCAGCGTTGGGGGGGACCTAGCGGGAGAAATACGCACCGGGGAGCTGTTTTTT.

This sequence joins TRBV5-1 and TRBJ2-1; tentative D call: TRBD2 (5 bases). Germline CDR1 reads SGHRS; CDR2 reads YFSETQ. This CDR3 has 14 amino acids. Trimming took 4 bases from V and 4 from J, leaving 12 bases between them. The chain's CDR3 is CASSAGGAYNEQFF. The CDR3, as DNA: TGCGCCAGCAGCGCCGGAGGAGCTTACAATGAGCAGTTCTTC.